Described below is a single T cell receptor beta chain sequence and its context. The target antigen is unknown. Trimming removed 4 bases at V and 8 bases at J, with 20 bases between. CDR1 and CDR2 (germline): GTSNPN, SVGIG (reference sequence). The CDR3 has 14 amino acids. These data belong to a study of CD8+ T cells in alopecia areata. Overall study context: Severity in treated patients was scored by percentage of scalp area affected. Whole-study findings and limits: Scalp clonality, along with expanded CD8+ clones among the top 100, was significantly decreased by tofacitinib.

RNA extraction was followed by reverse transcription into cDNA, which acted as the sequencing template. Data came from immunoSEQ multiplex PCR; TCRdb stores just in-frame clones and leaves some out. The sample holds about 210,000 clones, approximately 70% seen once. Treatment given: oral pan-JAK inhibitor, 5-10 mg twice daily. The receptor's source is a human donor with alopecia areata. V is TRBV30 and J is TRBJ1-2, with D hard to call. Here the sequenced sample was CD4+ T cells sorted from blood, taken at roughly week 45, from a patient treated with tofacitinib. CDR3 protein: CAWNSGSRAGGYTF. The CDR3 region has the DNA TGTGCCTGGAACTCCGGATCAAGGGCCGGGGGCTACACCTTC.